These 13 T cell receptor beta chains originate from one sample sequenced in a study of cytomegalovirus exposure and HLA in healthy donors. Data came from immunoSEQ multiplex PCR; TCRdb stores just in-frame clones and leaves some out. The sample lists more than 120,000 clones; roughly 89% were seen once. The sample was PBMCs. These TCRs come from a young man in good health and CMV-seropositive.

The chain recombines TRBV2 with TRBJ2-7, with TRBD2 as a possible D gene (6 bases). This CDR3 contains 10 residues. Trimming removed 10 bases from V and 6 bases from J, with 10 bases in between. The germline V gene encodes CDR1 SNHLY and CDR2 FYNNEI. The DNA for the CDR3 is TGTGCCACCGCCGGGGGCGAGCAGTACTTC. Residues: CATAGGEQYF.

The V and J genes are TRBV19 and TRBJ1-1; D perhaps matches TRBD1 (5 bases). This CDR3 is built from 15 residues. Germline V lookup: CDR1 LNHDA, CDR2 SQIVND (reference sequence). Trimming took 7 bases from V and 7 from J, leaving 22 bases between them. The CDR3 region has the DNA TGTGCCAGTATAGGGTGGGGGACTACACCCCTTGAAGCTTTCTTT. Translating it yields CASIGWGTTPLEAFF. Based on the CDR3 plus reference TRBV19 and TRBJ1-1, the full variable domain is DGGITQSPKYLFRKEGQNVTLSCEQNLNHDAMYWYRQDPGQGLRLIYYSQIVNDFQKGDIAEGYSVSREKKESFPLTVTSAQKNPTAFYLCASIGWGTTPLEAFFGQGTRLTVV.

The rearrangement joins TRBV5-1 to TRBJ2-7; tentatively, D is TRBD2 (5 bases). The V gene's germline CDR1 is SGHRS and CDR2 YFSETQ. The CDR3 has 16 amino acids. The V end was cut by 0 bases, the J end by 6 bases, with 19 bases between. The CDR3 loop reads CASSLGGLQRPGEQYF. The CDR3 DNA sequence: TGCGCCAGCAGCTTGGGAGGATTACAGCGGCCGGGCGAGCAGTACTTC.

J is TRBJ1-1 and V is TRBV6-1, with D uncertain. CDR3 length: 15 residues. V was cut by 5 bases and J by 0 bases, with 13 bases left in between. CDR1 MNHNS and CDR2 SASEGT come from the germline V gene. CDR3 in DNA: TGTGCCAGCAGTAACCTAGCGTCGGTGAACACTGAAGCTTTCTTT. As protein: CASSNLASVNTEAFF.

The chain carries TRBV28 and TRBJ1-5; D not certain. The CDR3 is 13 amino acids. V shed 8 bases and J shed 4 bases, with 12 bases lying between them. Germline CDR1 reads MDHEN; CDR2 reads SYDVKM. The CDR3 is CASVVSFNQPQHF. The CDR3 bases are TGTGCCAGCGTTGTAAGCTTTAATCAGCCCCAGCATTTT.

This clone was found once. The chain links TRBV5-4 to TRBJ1-2; 9 bases match TRBD1. J gave up 4 bases and V 2 bases, and 0 bases lay outside the gene matches. Germline V gives CDR1 SGHNT, CDR2 YYREEE (reference sequence). The CDR3 totals 13 residues. In nucleotides, the CDR3 is TGTGCCAGCAGCTTACAGGGGGCCTATGGCTACACCTTC. This codes for CASSLQGAYGYTF.

The J gene is TRBJ1-1, the V gene TRBV2; D perhaps matches TRBD1 (6 bases). The V end lost 5 bases, the J end lost 5 bases, and 12 bases lay between the germline ends. This CDR3 has 13 residues. The germline V gene has CDR1 SNHLY and CDR2 FYNNEI. The chain's CDR3 is CASSQGLGTEAFF. DNA of the CDR3: TGTGCCAGCAGTCAGGGGCTGGGGACTGAAGCTTTCTTT.

The gene calls are TRBV6-1 and TRBJ2-5; 8 nucleotides match TRBD1. The ends lost 0 bases at V and 3 bases at J; junction bases unmatched: 9. Germline assignment: CDR1 MNHNS and CDR2 SASEGT. The CDR3 sequence is 17 residues long. The CDR3 DNA follows: TGTGCCAGCAGTGAAGCGCCCCCCGGACAGGGTAAAGAGACCCAGTACTTC. It translates to CASSEAPPGQGKETQYF.

The genes are TRBV6-6 and TRBJ2-1; TRBD1 matches at 9 bases. Per germline, CDR1 MNHNY and CDR2 SVGAGI (reference sequence). The length of the CDR3 is 15 residues. V was clipped by 4 bases and J by 2 bases; unmatched bases: 3. The CDR3 sequence: CASSLQGAAYNEQFF. CDR3 DNA sequence: TGTGCCAGCAGTTTACAGGGGGCTGCCTACAATGAGCAGTTCTTC.

About this clone: Other DNA sequences in this sample translate to the same CDR3. V usage is TRBV4-1 and J usage is TRBJ2-2; the D gene is possibly TRBD1 (6 bases). V was pared by 1 base and J by 4 bases, with 7 bases between. The germline V gene has CDR1 MGHRA and CDR2 YSYEKL. This CDR3 region has 14 residues. CDR3 protein: CASSQGRGTGELFF. CDR3 DNA: TGCGCCAGCAGCCAAGGCAGGGGCACCGGGGAGCTGTTTTTT.

This clone was seen a few times. V and J are TRBV5-1 and TRBJ2-1; 9 bases agree with TRBD2. Trimming took 5 bases from V and 7 from J; bases not matched to a gene: 10. The CDR3 extends over 15 amino acids. Looked up from germline, CDR1 is SGHRS and CDR2 is YFSETQ. The CDR3, as DNA: TGCGCCAGCAGAAATGGCGGGGGGGCTAAAAATGAGCAGTTCTTC. Amino acid sequence: CASRNGGGAKNEQFF.

The genes are TRBV5-1 and TRBJ1-3, with D possibly being TRBD1 (6 bases). V was clipped by 5 bases and J by 4 bases, with 19 bases between them. CDR1 is SGHRS and CDR2 is YFSETQ in the germline V gene. This CDR3 has 16 residues. CDR3 nucleotide sequence: TGCGCCAGCAGGTCTTCAGGGACAAGTTCCGGAAACACCATATATTTT. It specifies CASRSSGTSSGNTIYF.

The genes are TRBV19 and TRBJ2-7; D may be TRBD2 (6 bases). The CDR3 has 15 amino acids. CDR1 and CDR2 (germline): LNHDA, SQIVND (reference sequence). Trimming took off 7 bases at V and 5 bases at J, with 21 bases between the two ends. The CDR3 is CASTHSPDGGNEQYF. CDR3 DNA: TGTGCCAGTACCCACTCCCCCGACGGGGGAAACGAGCAGTACTTC. Filled out from reference TRBV19 and TRBJ2-7, the complete variable domain reads DGGITQSPKYLFRKEGQNVTLSCEQNLNHDAMYWYRQDPGQGLRLIYYSQIVNDFQKGDIAEGYSVSREKKESFPLTVTSAQKNPTAFYLCASTHSPDGGNEQYFGPGTRLTVT.